One and the same sample provided the 2 T cell receptor beta chains below, sequenced in a study of T cells in Graves' hyperthyroidism and ophthalmopathy. Researchers amplified the TCR beta CDR3 regions from RNA transcripts. An initial round of RT-PCR targeting the TCR CDR3 relied on the HTBI primer set. TCRdb re-called the multiplex PCR reads through MiXCR, storing one row per CDR3 protein. Altogether 400,000 to 500,000 distinct CDR3 sequences are present, over 13% being singletons, with the ten largest covering around 17%. Sequencing was carried out using blood. These TCRs come from a woman aged 18-30 years with Graves' hyperthyroidism.

This clonotype was detected a few times. The chain is built from TRBV7-3 and TRBJ2-1, with 7 bases identical to TRBD2. The CDR3 spans 15 residues. Losses at the gene ends were 5 bases for V and 5 bases for J; bases not matched to a gene: 9. In germline, CDR1 is SGHTA, CDR2 FQGTGA. The CDR3 protein is CASSRMGTINNEQFF. The CDR3 coding sequence is TGTGCCAGCAGCCGAATGGGGACTATCAACAATGAGCAGTTCTTC.

The sample holds many counts of this clonotype. The chain has TRBV15 and TRBJ1-1; 7 bases fit TRBD1. CDR1 is LNHNV and CDR2 is YYDKDF in the germline V gene (reference sequence). V lost 0 bases to trimming and J lost 1 base; unmatched junction nucleotides: 5. This CDR3 spans 16 amino acids. The CDR3 DNA sequence: TGTGCCACCAGCAGAGATCTCAGGGGGTGGAACACTGAAGCTTTCTTT. Its protein product is CATSRDLRGWNTEAFF.